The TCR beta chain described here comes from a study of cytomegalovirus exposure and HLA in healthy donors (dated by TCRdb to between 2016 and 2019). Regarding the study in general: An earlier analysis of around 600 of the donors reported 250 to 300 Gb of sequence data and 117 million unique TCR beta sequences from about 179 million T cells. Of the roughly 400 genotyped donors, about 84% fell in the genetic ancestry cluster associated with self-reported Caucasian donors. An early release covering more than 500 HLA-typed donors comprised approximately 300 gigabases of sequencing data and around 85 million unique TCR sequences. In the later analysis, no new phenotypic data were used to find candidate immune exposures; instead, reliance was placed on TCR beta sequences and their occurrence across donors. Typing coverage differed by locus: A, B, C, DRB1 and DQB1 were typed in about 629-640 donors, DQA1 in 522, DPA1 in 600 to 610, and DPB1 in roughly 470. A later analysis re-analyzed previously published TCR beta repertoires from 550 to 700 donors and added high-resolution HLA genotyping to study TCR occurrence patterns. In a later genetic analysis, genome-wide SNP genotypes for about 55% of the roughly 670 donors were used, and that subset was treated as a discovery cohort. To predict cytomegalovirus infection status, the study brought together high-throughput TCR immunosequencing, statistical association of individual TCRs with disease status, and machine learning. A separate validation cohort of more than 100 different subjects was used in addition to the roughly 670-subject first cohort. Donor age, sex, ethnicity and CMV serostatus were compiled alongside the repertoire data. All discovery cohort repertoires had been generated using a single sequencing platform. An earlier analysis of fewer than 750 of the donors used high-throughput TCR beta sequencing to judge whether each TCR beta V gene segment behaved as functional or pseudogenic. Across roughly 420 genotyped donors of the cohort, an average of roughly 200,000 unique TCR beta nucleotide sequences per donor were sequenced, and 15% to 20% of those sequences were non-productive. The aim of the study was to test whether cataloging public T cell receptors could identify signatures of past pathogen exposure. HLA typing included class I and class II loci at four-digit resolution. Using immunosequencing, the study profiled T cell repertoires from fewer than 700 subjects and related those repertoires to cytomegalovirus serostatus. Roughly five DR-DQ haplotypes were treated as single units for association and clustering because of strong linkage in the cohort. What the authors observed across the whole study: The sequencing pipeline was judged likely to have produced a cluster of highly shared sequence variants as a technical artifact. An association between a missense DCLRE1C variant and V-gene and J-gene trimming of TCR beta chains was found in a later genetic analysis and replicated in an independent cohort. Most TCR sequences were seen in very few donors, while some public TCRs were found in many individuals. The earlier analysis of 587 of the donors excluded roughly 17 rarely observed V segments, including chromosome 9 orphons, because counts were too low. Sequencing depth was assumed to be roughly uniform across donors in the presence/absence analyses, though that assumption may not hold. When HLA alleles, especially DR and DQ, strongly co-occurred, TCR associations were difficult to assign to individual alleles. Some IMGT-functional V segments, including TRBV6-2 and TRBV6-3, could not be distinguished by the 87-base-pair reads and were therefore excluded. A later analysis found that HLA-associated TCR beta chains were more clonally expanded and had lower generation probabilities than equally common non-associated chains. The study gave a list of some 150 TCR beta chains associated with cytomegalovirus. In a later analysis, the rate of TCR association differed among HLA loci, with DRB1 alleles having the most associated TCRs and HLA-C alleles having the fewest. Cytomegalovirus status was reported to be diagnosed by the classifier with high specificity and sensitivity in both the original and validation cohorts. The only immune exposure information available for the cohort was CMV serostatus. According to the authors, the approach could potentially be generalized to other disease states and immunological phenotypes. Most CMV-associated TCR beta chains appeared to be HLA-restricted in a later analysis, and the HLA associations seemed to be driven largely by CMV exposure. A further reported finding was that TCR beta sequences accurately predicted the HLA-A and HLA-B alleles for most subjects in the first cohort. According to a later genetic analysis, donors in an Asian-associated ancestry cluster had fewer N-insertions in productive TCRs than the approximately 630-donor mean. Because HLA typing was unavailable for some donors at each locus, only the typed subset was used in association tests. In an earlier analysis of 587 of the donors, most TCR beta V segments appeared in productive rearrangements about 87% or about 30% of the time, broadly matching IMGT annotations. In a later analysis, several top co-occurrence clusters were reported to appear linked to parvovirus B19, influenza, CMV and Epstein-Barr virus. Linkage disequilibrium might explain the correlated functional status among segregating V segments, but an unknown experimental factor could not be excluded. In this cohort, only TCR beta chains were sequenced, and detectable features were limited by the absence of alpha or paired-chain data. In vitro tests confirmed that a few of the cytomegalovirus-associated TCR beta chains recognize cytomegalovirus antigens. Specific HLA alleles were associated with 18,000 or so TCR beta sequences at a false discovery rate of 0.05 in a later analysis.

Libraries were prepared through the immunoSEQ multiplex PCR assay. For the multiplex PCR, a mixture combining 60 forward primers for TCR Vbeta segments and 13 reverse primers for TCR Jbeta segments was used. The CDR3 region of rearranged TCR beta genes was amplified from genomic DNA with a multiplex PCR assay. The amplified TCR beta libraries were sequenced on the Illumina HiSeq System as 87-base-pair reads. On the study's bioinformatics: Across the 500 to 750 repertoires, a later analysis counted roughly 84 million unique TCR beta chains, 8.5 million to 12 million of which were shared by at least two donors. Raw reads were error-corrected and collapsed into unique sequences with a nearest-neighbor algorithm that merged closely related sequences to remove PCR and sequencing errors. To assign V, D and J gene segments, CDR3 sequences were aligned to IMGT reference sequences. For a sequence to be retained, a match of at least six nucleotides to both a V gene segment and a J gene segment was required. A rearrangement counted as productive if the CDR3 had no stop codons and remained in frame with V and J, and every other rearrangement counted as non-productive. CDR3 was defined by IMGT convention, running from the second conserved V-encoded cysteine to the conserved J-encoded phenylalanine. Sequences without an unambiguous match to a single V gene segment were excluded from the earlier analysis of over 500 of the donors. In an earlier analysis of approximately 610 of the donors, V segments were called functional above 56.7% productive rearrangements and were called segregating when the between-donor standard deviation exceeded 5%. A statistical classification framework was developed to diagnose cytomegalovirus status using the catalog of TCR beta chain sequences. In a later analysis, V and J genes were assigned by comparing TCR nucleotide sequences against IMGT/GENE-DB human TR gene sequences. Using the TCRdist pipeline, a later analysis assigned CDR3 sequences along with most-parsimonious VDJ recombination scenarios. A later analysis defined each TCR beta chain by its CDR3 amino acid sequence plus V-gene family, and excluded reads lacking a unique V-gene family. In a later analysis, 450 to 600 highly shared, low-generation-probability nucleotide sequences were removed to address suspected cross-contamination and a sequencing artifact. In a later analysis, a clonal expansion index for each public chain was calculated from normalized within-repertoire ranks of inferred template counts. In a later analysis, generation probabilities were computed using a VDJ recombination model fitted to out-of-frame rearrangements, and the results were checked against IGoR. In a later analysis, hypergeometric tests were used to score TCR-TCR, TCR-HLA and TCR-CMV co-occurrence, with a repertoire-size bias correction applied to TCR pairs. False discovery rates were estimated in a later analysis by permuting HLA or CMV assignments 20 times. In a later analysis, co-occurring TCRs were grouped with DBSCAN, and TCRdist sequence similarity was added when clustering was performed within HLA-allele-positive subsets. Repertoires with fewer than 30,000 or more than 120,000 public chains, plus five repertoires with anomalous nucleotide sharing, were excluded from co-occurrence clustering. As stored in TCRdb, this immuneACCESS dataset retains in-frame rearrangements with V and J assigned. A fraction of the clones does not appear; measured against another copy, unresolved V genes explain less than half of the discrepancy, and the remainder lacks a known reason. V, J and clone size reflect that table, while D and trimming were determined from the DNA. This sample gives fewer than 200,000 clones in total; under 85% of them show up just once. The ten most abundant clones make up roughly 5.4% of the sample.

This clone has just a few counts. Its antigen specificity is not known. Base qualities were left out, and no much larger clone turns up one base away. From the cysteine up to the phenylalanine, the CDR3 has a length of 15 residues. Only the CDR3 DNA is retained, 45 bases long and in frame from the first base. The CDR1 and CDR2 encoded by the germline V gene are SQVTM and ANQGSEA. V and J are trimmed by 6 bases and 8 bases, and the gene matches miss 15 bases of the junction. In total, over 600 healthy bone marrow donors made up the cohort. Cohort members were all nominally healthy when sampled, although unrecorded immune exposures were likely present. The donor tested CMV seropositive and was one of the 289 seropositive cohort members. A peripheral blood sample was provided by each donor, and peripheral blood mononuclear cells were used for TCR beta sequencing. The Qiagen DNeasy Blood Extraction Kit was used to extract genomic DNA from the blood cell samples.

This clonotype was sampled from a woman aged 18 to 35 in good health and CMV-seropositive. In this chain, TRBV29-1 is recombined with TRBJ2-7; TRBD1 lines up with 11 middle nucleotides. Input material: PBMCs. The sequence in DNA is TGCAGCGTCTCAATCCCCGGGACAGGGGGGATGCAGCAGTACTTC. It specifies CSVSIPGTGGMQQYF.